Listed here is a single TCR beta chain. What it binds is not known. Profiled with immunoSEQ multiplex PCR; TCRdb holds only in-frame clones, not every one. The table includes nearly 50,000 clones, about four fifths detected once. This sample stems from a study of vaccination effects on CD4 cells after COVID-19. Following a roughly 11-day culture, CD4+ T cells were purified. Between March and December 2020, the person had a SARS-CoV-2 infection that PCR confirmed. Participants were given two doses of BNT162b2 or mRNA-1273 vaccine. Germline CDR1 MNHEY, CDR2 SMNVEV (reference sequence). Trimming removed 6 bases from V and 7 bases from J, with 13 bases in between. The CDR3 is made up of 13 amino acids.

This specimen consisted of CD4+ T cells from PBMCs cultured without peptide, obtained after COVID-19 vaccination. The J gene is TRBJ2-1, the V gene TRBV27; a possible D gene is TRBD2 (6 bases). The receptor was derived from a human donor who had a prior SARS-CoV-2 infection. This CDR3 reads CASRRIAENEQFF. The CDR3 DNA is TGTGCCAGCAGGAGGATAGCGGAGAATGAGCAGTTCTTC.